The next 2 T cell receptor beta chains were all read from a single sample in a study of OX40 agonist ivuxolimab in advanced cancers. TCRdb keeps only in-frame clones here, not all; method: immunoSEQ multiplex PCR. This sample carries tens of thousands of clones, 70% to 85% of them seen once, and the ten largest clones take 0.4% to 0.5%. The source material was CD4+ or CD8+ T cells sorted from blood, sampled in a trial of the OX40 agonist ivuxolimab. The receptors shown here come from an adult with an advanced solid tumor such as melanoma, head and neck, liver or kidney cancer.

This clone occurred a few times. The chain uses TRBV5-1 and TRBJ1-6; D is unresolved. With 0 bases removed from V and 6 bases from J, the gap between germline ends came to 4 bases. Looked up from germline, CDR1 is SGHRS and CDR2 is YFSETQ. The CDR3 has 13 amino acids. The CDR3 sequence is CASSLGGNSPLHF. The CDR3 nucleotides read TGCGCCAGCAGCTTGGGCGGTAATTCACCCCTCCACTTT.

The chain is built from TRBV7-9 and TRBJ1-3, with D uncertain. V dropped 1 base and J dropped 1 base, with 2 bases sitting between them. The CDR3 is made up of 13 amino acids. Per the germline V gene, CDR1 is SEHNR and CDR2 is FQNEAQ (reference sequence). The CDR3 reads CASSLDSGNTIYF. CDR3 DNA sequence: TGTGCCAGCAGCTTAGATTCTGGAAACACCATATATTTT.